This TCR beta chain emerged from a study of response to subunit inactivated influenza vaccine. Study-level points and caveats: Authors suggested that a seasonal influenza vaccination recruits few new T cells each time.

The sample holds a few counts of this clonotype. The target antigen is unknown. TCRdb fed the RT-PCR reads into MiXCR, producing one record per CDR3 protein. The sample yields just over 300,000 distinct CDR3 sequences, roughly 22% seen once. With 6 bases removed from V and 4 bases from J, the gap between germline ends came to 15 bases. The V gene's germline CDR1 is MDHEN and CDR2 SYDVKM. This CDR3 is 14 amino acids long. The receptor's source is a man between 50 and 75 years old who received an inactivated influenza vaccine. The source material was PBMCs from blood, sampled less than 22 months after vaccination. The rearrangement joins TRBV28 to TRBJ1-1, with D unresolved. The DNA of the CDR3 is TGTGCCAGCAGCCAAGTTGGAGGGTTCACTGAAGCTTTCTTT. This codes for CASSQVGGFTEAFF.